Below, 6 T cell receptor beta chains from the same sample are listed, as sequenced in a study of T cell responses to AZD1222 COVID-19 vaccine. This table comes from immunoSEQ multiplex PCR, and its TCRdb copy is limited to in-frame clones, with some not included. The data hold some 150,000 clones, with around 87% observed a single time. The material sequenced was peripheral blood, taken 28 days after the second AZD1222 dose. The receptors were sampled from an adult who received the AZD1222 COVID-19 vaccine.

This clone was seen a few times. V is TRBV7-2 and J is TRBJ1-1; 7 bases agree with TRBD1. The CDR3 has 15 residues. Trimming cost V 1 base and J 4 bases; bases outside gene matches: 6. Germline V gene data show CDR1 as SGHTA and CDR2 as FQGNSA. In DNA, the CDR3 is TGTGCCAGCAGCTTAGAAGGGGGCTTTGCCACTGAAGCTTTCTTT. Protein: CASSLEGGFATEAFF.

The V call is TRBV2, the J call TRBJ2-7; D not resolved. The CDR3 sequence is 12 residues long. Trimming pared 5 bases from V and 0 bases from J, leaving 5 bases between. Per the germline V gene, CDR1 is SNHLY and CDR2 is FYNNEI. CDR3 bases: TGTGCCAGCAGTCGGAGCTCCTACGAGCAGTACTTC. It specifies CASSRSSYEQYF.

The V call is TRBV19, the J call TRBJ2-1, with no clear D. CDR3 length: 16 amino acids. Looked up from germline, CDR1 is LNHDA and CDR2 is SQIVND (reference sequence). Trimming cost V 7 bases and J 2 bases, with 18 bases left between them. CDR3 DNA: TGTGCCAGTAACGGAGTCGGGCGGAGCACCTACAATGAGCAGTTCTTC. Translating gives CASNGVGRSTYNEQFF.

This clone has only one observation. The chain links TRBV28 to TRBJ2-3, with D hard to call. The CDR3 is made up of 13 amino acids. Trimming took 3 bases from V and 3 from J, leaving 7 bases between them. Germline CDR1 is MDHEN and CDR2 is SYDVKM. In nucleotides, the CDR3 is TGTGCCAGCAGTTTTGTAGGAACAGATACGCAGTATTTT. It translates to CASSFVGTDTQYF.

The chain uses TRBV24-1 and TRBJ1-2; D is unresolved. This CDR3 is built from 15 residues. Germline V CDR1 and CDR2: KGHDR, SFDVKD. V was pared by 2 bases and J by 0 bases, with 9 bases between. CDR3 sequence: CATSDSGRPNYGYTF. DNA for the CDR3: TGTGCCACCAGTGATTCAGGCAGGCCTAACTATGGCTACACCTTC.

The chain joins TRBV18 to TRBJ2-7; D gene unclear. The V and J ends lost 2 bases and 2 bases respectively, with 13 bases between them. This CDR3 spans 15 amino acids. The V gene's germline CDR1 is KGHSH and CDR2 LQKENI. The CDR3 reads CASSPGRVSPYEQYF. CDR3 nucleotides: TGTGCCAGCTCACCAGGCCGGGTCTCTCCCTACGAGCAGTACTTC.